The 21 T cell receptor beta chains listed next were all sequenced from one sample in a study of blood T cell repertoires in COVID-19. The table came from immunoSEQ multiplex PCR; TCRdb's copy has only in-frame clones and leaves some out. Of about 300,000 clones listed, 85% to 90% are singletons. Material for sequencing was PBMCs or T cells enriched from blood (not recorded which). Source of these receptors: a man aged 30 to 45 who had recovered from COVID-19.

The V call is TRBV15, the J call TRBJ1-1, with TRBD1 as a possible D gene (6 bases). The CDR3 totals 13 residues. Trimming took off 2 bases at V and 6 bases at J, with 10 bases between the two ends. Per the germline V gene, CDR1 is LNHNV and CDR2 is YYDKDF (reference sequence). The CDR3 here is CATSRSDRSEAFF. The CDR3 nucleotides are TGTGCCACCAGCAGATCCGACAGGTCTGAAGCTTTCTTT.

The V call is TRBV5-6, the J call TRBJ2-7; tentatively, D is TRBD1 (6 bases). Trimming took off 0 bases at V and 0 bases at J, with 10 bases between the two ends. The CDR3 is 15 amino acids. Germline CDR1 is SGHDT and CDR2 is YYEEEE. The DNA for the CDR3 is TGTGCCAGCAGCTTGGCCAGGGACATCTCCTACGAGCAGTACTTC. As protein: CASSLARDISYEQYF.

The V and J genes are TRBV5-8 and TRBJ2-2; 9 bases match TRBD2. The CDR3 has 16 amino acids. In germline, CDR1 is SGHTS, CDR2 YDEGEE. V lost 0 bases and J lost 4; bases outside the gene matches: 4. The CDR3 region is CASSLAAGGRTGELFF. For the CDR3, the DNA is TGTGCCAGCAGCTTGGCCGCGGGAGGGCGCACCGGGGAGCTGTTTTTT.

The chain uses TRBV5-5 and TRBJ1-5, with 7 bases aligning to TRBD1. Trimming took 4 bases from V and 0 from J; bases not matched to a gene: 4. Germline CDR1 reads SGHKS; CDR2 reads YYEKEE (reference sequence). The CDR3 has 15 residues. Here the CDR3 reads CASSNDRASNQPQHF. In DNA, the CDR3 is TGTGCCAGCAGCAATGACAGGGCTAGCAATCAGCCCCAGCATTTT.

The gene calls are TRBV30 and TRBJ2-7; 11 bases match TRBD1. Germline V gives CDR1 GTSNPN, CDR2 SVGIG (reference sequence). V lost 5 bases and J lost 5; bases outside the gene matches: 8. The CDR3 sequence is 14 residues long. CDR3 sequence reads: CAWARDRGIHEQYF. The CDR3 nucleotides are TGTGCCTGGGCCCGGGACAGGGGGATACACGAGCAGTACTTC.

This clone was seen once. This chain links TRBV15 with TRBJ1-4; 11 bases are a match to TRBD1. From germline, CDR1 is LNHNV and CDR2 YYDKDF (reference sequence). The junction had 10 bases not matched to a gene; V was cut back by 8 bases and J by 5 bases. The CDR3 extends over 16 amino acids. CDR3 in DNA: TGTGCCACCGGACAGGGGGCGGGATACAAAAATGAAAAACTGTTTTTT. Amino acid sequence: CATGQGAGYKNEKLFF.

The V call is TRBV28, the J call TRBJ1-5, with unresolved D. With 7 bases removed from V and 2 bases from J, the gap between germline ends came to 18 bases. CDR1 and CDR2 from the germline V gene are MDHEN and SYDVKM. The CDR3 runs 16 residues. The CDR3 DNA is TGTGCCAGCACCTCCCCCCCCCTCTTCGGCAATCAGCCCCAGCATTTT. It yields the protein CASTSPPLFGNQPQHF.

The chain carries TRBV19 and TRBJ1-1; D remains ambiguous. The CDR3 extends over 13 amino acids. V lost 6 bases and J lost 7, with 15 bases in between. Germline assignment: CDR1 LNHDA and CDR2 SQIVND (reference sequence). The chain's CDR3 is CASSLPGLFEAFF. The CDR3 DNA follows: TGTGCCAGTAGCCTCCCTGGGCTTTTTGAAGCTTTCTTT.

This clone has a single count. The rearrangement uses TRBV10-3 and TRBJ1-2; D remains ambiguous. Trimming stripped 0 bases from V and 1 base from J, with 15 bases between. In germline, CDR1 is ENHRY, CDR2 SYGVKD. The CDR3 totals 17 residues. CDR3 protein: CAISESPRHIINYGYTF. In nucleotides, the CDR3 is TGTGCCATCAGTGAGTCGCCGAGACACATCATTAACTATGGCTACACCTTC.

The genes are TRBV5-1 and TRBJ2-1; D perhaps matches TRBD1 (5 bases). Trimming left V 7 bases short and J 5 bases short, with 13 bases between. Per the germline V gene, CDR1 is SGHRS and CDR2 is YFSETQ. The length of the CDR3 is 13 residues. The CDR3 loop reads CASSTQVHNEQFF. Written as DNA, the CDR3 is TGCGCCAGCTCGACACAGGTCCACAATGAGCAGTTCTTC.

The V and J genes are TRBV19 and TRBJ1-1; 8 positions match TRBD1. Germline V gene lookup returns CDR1 LNHDA and CDR2 SQIVND (reference sequence). This CDR3 has 14 residues. J was trimmed by 7 bases and V by 1 base; bases with no gene match: 5. In DNA form, the CDR3 reads TGTGCCAGTAGTATAGGGGGACAGGACAGTGAAGCTTTCTTT. Encoded protein: CASSIGGQDSEAFF.

This chain uses TRBV6-5 with TRBJ2-7; D might be TRBD2 (5 bases). CDR3 length: 12 residues. From germline, CDR1 is MNHEY and CDR2 SVGAGI. The V end was cut by 8 bases, the J end by 3 bases, with 11 bases between. The CDR3 protein is CASASEGYEQYF. CDR3 nucleotides: TGTGCCAGCGCGAGTGAGGGCTACGAGCAGTACTTC.

The sample holds one count of this clone. The chain recombines TRBV4-1 with TRBJ2-1, with a tentative D call TRBD2 (5 bases). Trimming removed 4 bases at V and 5 bases at J, with 18 bases between. The CDR3 runs 16 residues. Germline V gives CDR1 MGHRA, CDR2 YSYEKL. The CDR3 region has the DNA TGCGCCAGCAGCCTAGGACTCCCCTTAAAGAACAATGAGCAGTTCTTC. This translates into CASSLGLPLKNNEQFF.

This rearrangement joins TRBV28 to TRBJ1-2; TRBD1 matches 9 bases. This CDR3 is 13 amino acids long. Germline V gene sequence: CDR1 MDHEN, CDR2 SYDVKM. V was clipped by 9 bases and J by 1 base; unmatched bases: 3. The CDR3 spells CARRQGVNYGYTF. Here the CDR3 DNA reads TGTGCCAGACGACAGGGGGTTAACTATGGCTACACCTTC.

In its sample, this clone was seen once. The chain uses TRBV2 and TRBJ2-7, with 9 positions matching TRBD1. The CDR3 sequence is 12 residues long. Germline V gene sequence: CDR1 SNHLY, CDR2 FYNNEI. V trimming: 10 bases; J trimming: 5 bases; junction bases outside the gene matches: 6. Here the CDR3 reads CATGDRANEQYF. The CDR3 DNA sequence: TGTGCCACCGGGGACAGGGCAAACGAGCAGTACTTC.

The V and J genes are TRBV5-4 and TRBJ1-2; D is possibly TRBD1 (6 bases). CDR1 and CDR2 from the germline V gene are SGHNT and YYREEE (reference sequence). The CDR3 is made up of 16 amino acids. Trimming shortened V by 5 bases and J by 8 bases, and 25 bases separated the two germline ends. This chain's CDR3 is CASSRSGTGMSGGYTF. The CDR3 bases are TGTGCCAGCAGTCGAAGCGGCACAGGGATGTCCGGGGGCTACACCTTC. Full variable domain (outside the CDR3, taken from reference TRBV5-4 and TRBJ1-2): ETGVTQSPTHLIKTRGQQVTLRCSSQSGHNTVSWYQQALGQGPQFIFQYYREEENGRGNFPPRFSGLQFPNYSSELNVNALELDDSALYLCASSRSGTGMSGGYTFGSGTRLTVV.

V gene TRBV28 combines with J gene TRBJ1-2, with TRBD1 matching 7 bases. Germline V lookup: CDR1 MDHEN, CDR2 SYDVKM. V gave up 5 bases and J gave up 4 bases; unmatched junction bases: 10. The CDR3 runs 15 residues. CDR3 in DNA: TGTGCCAGCAGTACATCGACAGGGCCAATCTATGGCTACACCTTC. Translating gives CASSTSTGPIYGYTF.

The chain uses TRBV19 and TRBJ1-1; a weak D match, TRBD1 (5 bases). V lost 3 bases and J 1 base, leaving 9 bases between the germline ends. Germline V gene lookup returns CDR1 LNHDA and CDR2 SQIVND (reference sequence). CDR3 size: 14 residues. The CDR3 loop is CASSMRQQNTEAFF. The CDR3 bases are TGTGCCAGTAGTATGAGACAGCAGAACACTGAAGCTTTCTTT. The full variable domain, its missing parts supplied by reference TRBV19 and TRBJ1-1, is DGGITQSPKYLFRKEGQNVTLSCEQNLNHDAMYWYRQDPGQGLRLIYYSQIVNDFQKGDIAEGYSVSREKKESFPLTVTSAQKNPTAFYLCASSMRQQNTEAFFGQGTRLTVV.

The chain recombines TRBV11-3 with TRBJ2-1; weak D call: TRBD2 (5 bases). V was pared by 2 bases and J by 8 bases, with 13 bases between. Germline V gene lookup returns CDR1 SGHNT and CDR2 YENEEA. This CDR3 spans 14 amino acids. The CDR3 reads CASSLSRVGDEQFF. The CDR3, as DNA: TGTGCCAGCAGCTTATCGAGGGTTGGCGATGAGCAGTTCTTC.

The chain joins TRBV6-5 to TRBJ2-1, with 7 bases fitting TRBD2. CDR1 MNHEY and CDR2 SVGAGI come from the germline V gene. The CDR3 has 13 amino acids. After removal of 6 bases from V and 5 bases from J, the junction contained 4 bases not matched to a gene. The CDR3 spells CASSAGTNNEQFF. The CDR3 region has the DNA TGTGCCAGCAGCGCCGGGACTAACAATGAGCAGTTCTTC.

The rearrangement joins TRBV14 to TRBJ2-7, with TRBD1 as a possible D gene (5 bases). Trimming stripped 3 bases from V and 2 bases from J, with 14 bases between. The germline gives CDR1 SGHDN, CDR2 FVKESK. The CDR3 is made up of 15 amino acids. In nucleotides, the CDR3 is TGTGCCAGCAGCCATTTTAAGGGGTCGACCTACGAGCAGTACTTC. Protein sequence: CASSHFKGSTYEQYF.